Shown below are 29 T cell receptor beta chains from a single sample sequenced in a study of T-cell reconstitution after alpha-beta-depleted transplantation in children. Preparing the TCRbeta library involved the use of unique molecular identifiers. One entry per CDR3 protein, called by TCRdb with MiXCR from the PCR reads. Here the sample spans roughly 670,000 distinct CDR3 sequences, around 13% being singletons. This specimen was PBMCs, taken before TCRalphabeta/CD19-depleted stem cell transplant. These receptor sequences come from a girl aged 2-10 years with congenital amegakaryocytic thrombocytopenia, due to receive a stem cell transplant.

This clonotype was detected a few times. The V and J genes are TRBV7-9 and TRBJ2-7; D not certain. CDR1 and CDR2 from the germline V gene are SEHNR and FQNEAQ (reference sequence). The CDR3 has 14 residues. Trimming cost V 1 base and J 1 base, with 8 bases left between them. The CDR3 is CASSLGELSYEQYF. CDR3 sequence (DNA): TGTGCCAGCAGCTTAGGGGAACTATCCTACGAGCAGTACTTC.

This clonotype was counted at least ten times. This chain links TRBV10-3 with TRBJ2-7; 10 bases map to TRBD2. The CDR3 has 15 residues. Germline CDR1 reads ENHRY; CDR2 reads SYGVKD. The J segment lost 7 bases and the V segment lost 0 bases, leaving 6 bases of the junction unmatched. The CDR3 nucleotides read TGTGCCATCAGTGAGTCTCTAGCGGGAGCGCTTGAGCAGTACTTC. As protein: CAISESLAGALEQYF.

The chain combines TRBV12-3 or TRBV12-4 with TRBJ2-1; 14 nucleotides align to TRBD2. The CDR3 has 15 residues. V lost 6 bases, J lost 5 bases, and 3 bases stayed unmatched. The CDR3 sequence is CASSQTSGRDNEQFF. Here the CDR3 DNA reads TGTGCCAGCAGCCAGACTAGCGGGAGGGACAATGAGCAGTTCTTC.

This clonotype was counted many times. The chain couples TRBV5-1 to TRBJ2-4; weak D call: TRBD2 (6 bases). This CDR3 has 14 residues. The V end was cut by 4 bases, the J end by 6 bases, with 14 bases between. Germline V gene lookup returns CDR1 SGHRS and CDR2 YFSETQ. The CDR3 coding sequence is TGCGCCAGCAGCGTAATCCTGGGGGGAAACATTCAGTACTTC. Its translation: CASSVILGGNIQYF.

The V call is TRBV27, the J call TRBJ2-1; D perhaps matches TRBD1 (6 bases). This CDR3 comprises 13 residues. V dropped 4 bases and J dropped 7 bases, with 11 bases sitting between them. Germline-derived CDR1 and CDR2 are MNHEY and SMNVEV (reference sequence). CDR3 residues: CASSSFQGNEQFF. For the CDR3, the DNA is TGTGCCAGCAGTTCATTTCAGGGGAATGAGCAGTTCTTC.

This clonotype came up many times. The rearrangement joins TRBV20-1 to TRBJ2-3, with 11 bases aligning to TRBD2. Germline CDR1 is DFQATT and CDR2 is SNEGSKA (reference sequence). Unmatched junction bases numbered 9, after V lost 3 bases and J lost 7 bases. This CDR3 has 15 amino acids. The CDR3 sequence: CSASARTSGLYTQYF. CDR3 nucleotide sequence: TGCAGTGCTAGCGCTCGGACTAGCGGGTTATATACGCAGTATTTT.

The rearrangement uses TRBV3-1 and TRBJ2-3; D possibly corresponds to TRBD2 (5 bases). The germline V gene has CDR1 LGHDT and CDR2 YNNKEL (reference sequence). CDR3 length: 14 residues. V shed 3 bases and J shed 3 bases, with 10 bases lying between them. The CDR3 nucleotides read TGTGCCAGCAGCCAGAGGGCAGGAACAGATACGCAGTATTTT. Protein product: CASSQRAGTDTQYF.

In its sample, this clonotype was seen many times. The chain combines TRBV28 with TRBJ2-2, with D hard to call. Germline V gives CDR1 MDHEN, CDR2 SYDVKM. This CDR3 contains 15 residues. The V and J ends lost 3 bases and 4 bases respectively, with 12 bases between them. CDR3 sequence: CASSLTLYITGELFF. CDR3 bases: TGTGCCAGCAGTTTGACTCTCTACATCACCGGGGAGCTGTTTTTT.

This clonotype was counted many times. This rearrangement joins TRBV5-1 to TRBJ2-7; tentative D call: TRBD1 (6 bases). V lost 2 bases and J 5 bases, leaving 11 bases between the germline ends. Germline loops: CDR1 SGHRS, CDR2 YFSETQ. There are 13 residues in the CDR3. The CDR3: CASSFHRVDEQYF. The CDR3 DNA reads TGCGCCAGCAGCTTTCACAGGGTGGACGAGCAGTACTTC.

This clonotype appeared many times. The chain carries TRBV10-2 and TRBJ1-1, with a weak D call TRBD1 (5 bases). V shed 0 bases and J shed 3 bases, with 14 bases lying between them. The CDR3 extends over 16 amino acids. CDR1 and CDR2 from the germline V gene are WSHSY and SAAADI. CDR3 in DNA: TGCGCCAGCAGTGAGTCTACAGGCGTTTCGGACACTGAAGCTTTCTTT. This gives the protein CASSESTGVSDTEAFF.

This clonotype was detected ten times or more. The CDR3 is CASSTTGGDYGYTF. In DNA form, the CDR3 reads TGCGCCAGCAGCACGACAGGTGGCGACTATGGCTACACCTTC. J is TRBJ1-2 and V is TRBV5-1; D possibly corresponds to TRBD1 (6 bases). This CDR3 has 14 amino acids. Deletions cut 4 bases from V and 3 bases from J, with 13 bases between. Per germline, CDR1 SGHRS and CDR2 YFSETQ.

The V gene is TRBV2, the J gene TRBJ2-1; 11 nucleotides line up with TRBD2. Germline CDR1 and CDR2: SNHLY and FYNNEI. J gave up 5 bases and V 11 bases, and 8 bases lay outside the gene matches. CDR3 size: 14 residues. The chain's CDR3 is CAPRIAGGHNEQFF. DNA of the CDR3: TGTGCCCCGAGAATAGCGGGAGGGCACAATGAGCAGTTCTTC.

The table lists this clonotype with many counts. The chain recombines TRBV29-1 with TRBJ1-2; 7 bases fit TRBD1. The CDR3 is 12 residues long. Germline-derived CDR1 and CDR2 are SQVTM and ANQGSEA. The V and J ends lost 4 bases and 1 base, in that order; junction bases with no gene match: 0. The CDR3 reads CSVGDSNYGYTF. The CDR3 DNA follows: TGCAGCGTTGGGGACAGTAACTATGGCTACACCTTC.

The chain carries TRBV2 and TRBJ2-1; 8 bases are a match to TRBD1. CDR3 length: 15 residues. The junction had 11 bases not matched to a gene; V was cut back by 5 bases and J by 8 bases. Germline CDR1 is SNHLY and CDR2 is FYNNEI. This CDR3 is CASSHQGATIDEQFF. For the CDR3, the DNA is TGTGCCAGCAGTCATCAGGGGGCGACGATCGATGAGCAGTTCTTC.

This rearrangement joins TRBV5-1 to TRBJ2-5; D call uncertain. V dropped 2 bases and J dropped 5 bases, with 13 bases sitting between them. CDR1 is SGHRS, CDR2 YFSETQ, per germline. The CDR3 contains 14 residues. In nucleotides, the CDR3 is TGCGCCAGCAGCTTATCCGGGTTCGGGGAGACCCAGTACTTC. Translated: CASSLSGFGETQYF.

The chain joins TRBV4-1 to TRBJ1-5; D might be TRBD1 (6 bases). This CDR3 is 15 amino acids long. Trimming removed 4 bases at V and 2 bases at J, with 12 bases between. Germline CDR1 MGHRA, CDR2 YSYEKL. CDR3 DNA: TGCGCCAGCAGCCCGATACAGGGTGGCAATCAGCCCCAGCATTTT. It specifies CASSPIQGGNQPQHF.

This clonotype has a count of ten or more. The rearrangement joins TRBV7-3 to TRBJ2-7; D unresolved. This CDR3 spans 13 amino acids. CDR1 is SGHTA and CDR2 is FQGTGA in the germline V gene. Between the trimmed V and J ends, which lost 2 bases and 6 bases, there was a span of 11 bases. CDR3 sequence: CASSLDRGSEQYF. In DNA, the CDR3 is TGTGCCAGCAGCTTAGATCGAGGTTCCGAGCAGTACTTC.

The chain combines TRBV20-1 with TRBJ2-5; D unclear. The ends were cut back, 0 bases at V and 5 bases at J, with 16 bases in the middle. The CDR3 runs to 15 residues. Germline-derived CDR1 and CDR2 are DFQATT and SNEGSKA (reference sequence). This CDR3 reads CSAREGARARETQYF. The CDR3 DNA sequence: TGCAGTGCTAGAGAAGGTGCTAGAGCTCGGGAGACCCAGTACTTC.

Notes on this clonotype: A much bigger clone sits one base away, suggesting this may be a read error. The chain combines TRBV14 with TRBJ2-3; D gene ambiguous. The germline V and J ends were trimmed by 3 bases and 4 bases, with 5 bases remaining between them. Germline V gene sequence: CDR1 SGHDN, CDR2 FVKESK. CDR3 size: 12 residues. The CDR3 DNA reads as TGTGCCAGCAGCCATCGGGCAGATACGCAGTATTTT. This translates into CASSHRADTQYF.

With respect to this clonotype: The conserved final phenylalanine or tryptophan is absent from the CDR3, which likely points to a read error. J is TRBJ2-1 and V is TRBV7-9, with D unclear. CDR3 size: 12 residues. Per the germline V gene, CDR1 is SEHNR and CDR2 is FQNEAQ (reference sequence). V shed 4 bases and J shed 7 bases, with 8 bases lying between them. CDR3 DNA sequence: TGTGCCAGCAGCTCACAAGGTAATGAGCAGTTCATC. It codes for CASSSQGNEQFI.

V gene TRBV3-1 combines with J gene TRBJ2-7; D gene unclear. The CDR3 length is 11 residues. Germline CDR1 and CDR2: LGHDT and YNNKEL (reference sequence). V was clipped by 2 bases and J by 4 bases, with 3 bases between them. DNA for the CDR3: TGTGCCAGCAGCCAACAATACGAGCAGTACTTC. Translating it yields CASSQQYEQYF.

This clonotype was seen a few times. Relative to the germline gene, one junction end is altered; a read error may explain this. The chain joins TRBV5-1 to TRBJ2-1; tentatively, D is TRBD2 (5 bases). The CDR3 is 11 amino acids. Germline V gives CDR1 SGHRS, CDR2 YFSETQ. CDR3 coding DNA: TGCGCCAGCAGCTTGGCCGGGGATGAAAACTTC. This codes for CASSLAGDENF.

This clonotype was detected only a few times. V is TRBV6-5 and J is TRBJ2-3; D is ambiguous. The CDR3 runs 14 residues. V gave up 5 bases and J gave up 0 bases, with 9 bases separating them. Germline CDR1 and CDR2: MNHEY and SVGAGI. The chain's CDR3 is CASSHTDSTDTQYF. CDR3 bases: TGTGCCAGCAGTCACACGGACAGCACAGATACGCAGTATTTT.

This clonotype was seen more than once but under ten times. CDR3: CSATTGNEQFF. CDR3 nucleotide sequence: TGCAGTGCTACGACGGGAAATGAGCAGTTCTTC. The genes are TRBV20-1 and TRBJ2-1; weak D call: TRBD2 (5 bases). Germline V CDR1 and CDR2: DFQATT, SNEGSKA (reference sequence). Trimming took off 4 bases at V and 7 bases at J, with 8 bases between the two ends. The CDR3 runs 11 residues.

This clonotype was seen ten or more times. The chain is built from TRBV7-2 and TRBJ2-7; D is undetermined. V lost 2 bases and J 2 bases, leaving 16 bases between the germline ends. The CDR3 length is 16 residues. Germline V gene data show CDR1 as SGHTA and CDR2 as FQGNSA. CDR3 amino acids: CASSLRGFRGPYEQYF. DNA of the CDR3: TGTGCCAGCAGCTTACGCGGCTTTCGAGGTCCCTACGAGCAGTACTTC.

This clonotype showed up just once. At one end the junction does not follow the germline gene, possibly because of a read error. J is TRBJ2-5 and V is TRBV29-1; D may correspond to TRBD1 or TRBD2 (6 bases each). Germline CDR1 is SQVTM and CDR2 is ANQGSEA. The CDR3 is made up of 15 amino acids. The CDR3 bases are TGCAGCGTTGAGGGGGGACGTGGGCAGGGGTTGTCTCACCGCTTC. This sequence encodes CSVEGGRGQGLSHRF.

This clonotype was detected ten times or more. This chain uses TRBV7-7 with TRBJ2-2; 9 bases fit TRBD2. Germline V lookup: CDR1 SSHAT, CDR2 FNYEAQ (reference sequence). This CDR3 has 16 amino acids. V was clipped by 6 bases and J by 4 bases; unmatched bases: 9. The CDR3 region is CASSILAGAGTGELFF. CDR3 nucleotide sequence: TGTGCCAGCAGTATATTAGCGGGAGCGGGCACCGGGGAGCTGTTTTTT.

In its sample, this clonotype was seen a few times. The genes are TRBV19 and TRBJ1-5; the D gene is possibly TRBD1 (5 bases). The germline V gene encodes CDR1 LNHDA and CDR2 SQIVND (reference sequence). V was clipped by 7 bases and J by 4 bases, with 17 bases between them. The CDR3 extends over 15 amino acids. The DNA of the CDR3 is TGTGCCAGTATCCCAGAGGGAGGGGCTAATCAGCCCCAGCATTTT. This sequence encodes CASIPEGGANQPQHF.

This clonotype has more than one count but fewer than ten. The chain joins TRBV11-2 to TRBJ2-1; 7 bases match TRBD2. Trimming at V came to 1 base and at J to 2 bases, leaving 5 bases not matched to a gene. The CDR3 spans 16 residues. Germline V gene sequence: CDR1 SGHAT, CDR2 FQNNGV. The CDR3: CASSLVRDYPYNEQFF. In DNA form, the CDR3 reads TGTGCCAGCAGCTTAGTGAGGGACTACCCCTACAATGAGCAGTTCTTC.